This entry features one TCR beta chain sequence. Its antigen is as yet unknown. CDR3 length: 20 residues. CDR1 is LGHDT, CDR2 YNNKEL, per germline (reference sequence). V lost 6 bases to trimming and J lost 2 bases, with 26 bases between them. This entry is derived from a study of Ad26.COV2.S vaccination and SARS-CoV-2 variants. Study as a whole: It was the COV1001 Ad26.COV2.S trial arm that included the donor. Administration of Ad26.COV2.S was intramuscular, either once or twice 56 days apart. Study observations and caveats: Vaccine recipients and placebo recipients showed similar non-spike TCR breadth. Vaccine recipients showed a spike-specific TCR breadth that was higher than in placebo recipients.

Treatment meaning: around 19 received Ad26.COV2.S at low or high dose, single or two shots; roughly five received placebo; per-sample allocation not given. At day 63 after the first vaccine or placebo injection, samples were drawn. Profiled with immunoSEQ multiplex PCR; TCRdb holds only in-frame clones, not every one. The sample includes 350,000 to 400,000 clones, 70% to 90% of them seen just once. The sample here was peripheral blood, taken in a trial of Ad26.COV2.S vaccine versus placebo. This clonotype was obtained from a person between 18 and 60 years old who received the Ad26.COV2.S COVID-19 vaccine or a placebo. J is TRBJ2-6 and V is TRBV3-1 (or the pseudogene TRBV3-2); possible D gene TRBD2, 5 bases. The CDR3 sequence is CASRPTGGLGKIAGANVLTF. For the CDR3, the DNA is TGTGCCAGCAGACCTACCGGAGGACTGGGCAAAATCGCTGGGGCCAACGTCCTGACTTTC.